The clone carrying this T cell receptor (beta chain) was seen repeatedly, ten times or more. Its target is unknown. The CDR3 is 17 amino acids. Trimming took off 4 bases at V and 6 bases at J, with 22 bases between the two ends. The germline gives CDR1 SGHNT, CDR2 YENEEA. This sample was taken from a study of identical twins. Template switching supplied a universal primer site; unique molecular identifiers were carried on the cDNA. TCRdb re-derived calls from the 5' RACE reads in MiXCR, one entry per CDR3 protein. This repertoire shows some 100,000 distinct CDR3 sequences, under 6.5% found once; its top ten account for about 12%. General study findings and limits: Recombination models fit unrelated individuals' TCR alpha sharing but underestimated twins'. There is a chance that invariant MAIT and iNKT cells partially muddied zero-insertion analyses. Twin pairs had excess sharing that was weaker in beta out-of-frame sequences.

Source material: memory T cells sorted from blood. The chain uses TRBV11-3 and TRBJ2-1; TRBD2 might be the D (5 bases). This receptor was identified in a woman aged 45-60 years in good health. CDR3 coding DNA: TGTGCCAGCAGCTCCAACGACATAGCGTTCCCCATCAATGAGCAGTTCTTC. Its translation is CASSSNDIAFPINEQFF.